A selection of T cell receptor beta chains follows, all from one sample in a study of blood T cells in healthy people across ages. MiXCR was run by TCRdb on the 5' RACE reads, yielding one entry per CDR3 protein. Of 750,000 to 1,000,000 distinct CDR3 sequences listed, about 27% are singletons. This same sample was also taken into another study, of T cells of mothers and their children.

What was sequenced was blood. The receptors originated from a middle-aged woman in good health. CDR3s include the opening cysteine and the closing phenylalanine or tryptophan. Fields, in order: J gene, V gene, clone size, D gene, CDR3 DNA, CDR3 protein. The D gene is left open where the match is weak. Clone sizes are given selectively: once, few, many, or a class where the clone is expanded.

J gene: TRBJ2-5
V gene: TRBV28
clone size: few
D gene: TRBD2
CDR3 DNA: TGTGCCAGCAGTTTATCCCATAGCGGGTCTAAAGAGACCCAGTACTTC
CDR3 protein: CASSLSHSGSKETQYF

J gene: TRBJ1-2
V gene: TRBV6-5
clone size: many
D gene: -
CDR3 DNA: TGTGCCAGCGGAACAGGGACTAACTATGGCTACACCTTC
CDR3 protein: CASGTGTNYGYTF

J gene: TRBJ2-3
V gene: TRBV7-2
clone size: many
D gene: TRBD2
CDR3 DNA: TGTGCCAGCAGCGTACTAGCGGGGACCACAGATACGCAGTATTTT
CDR3 protein: CASSVLAGTTDTQYF

J gene: TRBJ1-2
V gene: TRBV6-1
clone size: many
D gene: -
CDR3 DNA: TGTGCCAGCAGAGAGCCTCAGAGGGGGAACTATGGCTACACCTTC
CDR3 protein: CASREPQRGNYGYTF

J gene: TRBJ2-1
V gene: TRBV2
clone size: -
D gene: -
CDR3 DNA: TGTGCCAGCAAGGGGACTGGCAAGCAGTTCTTC
CDR3 protein: CASKGTGKQFF

J gene: TRBJ2-1
V gene: TRBV9
clone size: few
D gene: -
CDR3 DNA: TGTGCCAGCAGCGTAGTGGGACTTTCCTACAATGAGCAGTTCTTC
CDR3 protein: CASSVVGLSYNEQFF

J gene: TRBJ2-7
V gene: TRBV15
clone size: many
D gene: TRBD1
CDR3 DNA: TGTGCCACCAGCTGGACCAGGGGGTTGGACGAGCAGTACTTC
CDR3 protein: CATSWTRGLDEQYF

J gene: TRBJ2-7
V gene: TRBV29-1
clone size: -
D gene: -
CDR3 DNA: TGCAGCGTTGATGGAGGTACAGGGATCGAGCAGTACTTC
CDR3 protein: CSVDGGTGIEQYF

J gene: TRBJ2-5
V gene: TRBV6-5
clone size: many
D gene: -
CDR3 DNA: TGTGCCAGCACGGAGCGGTACCAAGAGACCCAGTACTTC
CDR3 protein: CASTERYQETQYF

J gene: TRBJ1-1
V gene: TRBV3-1
clone size: -
D gene: TRBD1
CDR3 DNA: TGTGCCAGCAGCCTTAGGACAGGGATGGGTGTAGCTGAAGCTTTCTTT
CDR3 protein: CASSLRTGMGVAEAFF

J gene: TRBJ2-1
V gene: TRBV29-1
clone size: few
D gene: TRBD2
CDR3 DNA: TGCAGCGTTGTAGTACTAGCGGCTAATGAGCGGTTCTTC
CDR3 protein: CSVVVLAANERFF

J gene: TRBJ2-4
V gene: TRBV19
clone size: few
D gene: TRBD1
CDR3 DNA: TGTGCCAGTAGTCCCCGTTTGACAGGGGTAAGAGAGAGCATTCAGTACTTC
CDR3 protein: CASSPRLTGVRESIQYF

J gene: TRBJ2-4
V gene: TRBV25-1
clone size: -
D gene: -
CDR3 DNA: TGTGCCAGCAGTGTACAGGGTACTCGCAGCAATGAGCAGTACTTC
CDR3 protein: CASSVQGTRSNEQYF

J gene: TRBJ2-1
V gene: TRBV9
clone size: many
D gene: TRBD2
CDR3 DNA: TGTGCCAGCAGCCCCGGGGCGGGGGGGCCCTACAATGAGCAGTTCTTC
CDR3 protein: CASSPGAGGPYNEQFF

J gene: TRBJ1-6
V gene: TRBV27
clone size: -
D gene: TRBD1
CDR3 DNA: TGTGCCAGCAGTTCTAGTAGCCCTCGGACAGGGGGAAATTCACCCCTCCACTTT
CDR3 protein: CASSSSSPRTGGNSPLHF

J gene: TRBJ2-5
V gene: TRBV2
clone size: -
D gene: -
CDR3 DNA: TGTCCCAGCAAGGGCGGAGGGGAGACCCAGTACTTC
CDR3 protein: CPSKGGGETQYF

J gene: TRBJ2-5
V gene: TRBV7-7
clone size: -
D gene: -
CDR3 DNA: TGTGCCAGCAGCTTAATGGGTGTAGAGACCCAGTACTTC
CDR3 protein: CASSLMGVETQYF

J gene: TRBJ2-7
V gene: TRBV10-3
clone size: many
D gene: TRBD1
CDR3 DNA: TGTGCCATCAGGCCCGGGACAGGGGCGGCCTACGAGCAGTACTTC
CDR3 protein: CAIRPGTGAAYEQYF

J gene: TRBJ1-1
V gene: TRBV7-2
clone size: -
D gene: -
CDR3 DNA: TGTGCCAGTGGGACGGTCGGTCGGCTAGAAGCTTTCTTT
CDR3 protein: CASGTVGRLEAFF

J gene: TRBJ2-3
V gene: TRBV20-1
clone size: -
D gene: TRBD2
CDR3 DNA: TGCAGTGCTAGAGGGGCTAGCGGAAAGACAGATACGCAGTATTTT
CDR3 protein: CSARGASGKTDTQYF

J gene: TRBJ2-7
V gene: TRBV15
clone size: few
D gene: -
CDR3 DNA: TGTGCCACCAGCAGAAGTCGGGGCTCCTACGAGCAGTACTTC
CDR3 protein: CATSRSRGSYEQYF

J gene: TRBJ1-5
V gene: TRBV3-1
clone size: -
D gene: TRBD1
CDR3 DNA: TGTGTCAGCAGCCCGGACAGGGCTCGGCCCCAGCATTTT
CDR3 protein: CVSSPDRARPQHF

J gene: TRBJ2-7
V gene: TRBV20-1
clone size: -
D gene: -
CDR3 DNA: TGCAGTGCCCACTACGAGCAGTACTTC
CDR3 protein: CSAHYEQYF

J gene: TRBJ1-5
V gene: TRBV28
clone size: few
D gene: TRBD1
CDR3 DNA: TGTGCCAGCAGTTTAATAGGGGGCGTCGGGAGCAATCAGCCCCAGCATTTT
CDR3 protein: CASSLIGGVGSNQPQHF

J gene: TRBJ2-1
V gene: TRBV4-1
clone size: -
D gene: TRBD2
CDR3 DNA: TGCGCCAGCAGCCAAGATGCCCTAGCGGGCTACAATGAGCAGTTCTTC
CDR3 protein: CASSQDALAGYNEQFF

J gene: TRBJ2-3
V gene: TRBV12-3/TRBV12-4
clone size: -
D gene: -
CDR3 DNA: TGTGCCAGCAGGACAGGAGGTAGAGCTAGCGCAGATACGCAGTATTTT
CDR3 protein: CASRTGGRASADTQYF

J gene: TRBJ2-2
V gene: TRBV9
clone size: -
D gene: TRBD2
CDR3 DNA: TGTGCCAGCAGCGTAGTTGGCCTAGCGGGGGGCCCGAACACCGGGGAGCTGTTTTTT
CDR3 protein: CASSVVGLAGGPNTGELFF

J gene: TRBJ2-7
V gene: TRBV28
clone size: few
D gene: -
CDR3 DNA: TGTGCCAGCACCAACCCGGCTATTAGTGACGAGCAGTACTTC
CDR3 protein: CASTNPAISDEQYF

J gene: TRBJ2-5
V gene: TRBV3-1
clone size: -
D gene: -
CDR3 DNA: TGTGCCAGCAGCCAAGAACCCCCAGAGACCCAGTACTTC
CDR3 protein: CASSQEPPETQYF